The 12 T cell receptor beta chains in this list originate from one sample, sequenced in a study of blood T cell repertoires in COVID-19. Assay used: immunoSEQ multiplex PCR; TCRdb lists only in-frame clones, some missing. The sample lists fewer than 45,000 clones; roughly 89% were seen once. The sequenced sample consisted of peripheral blood. These receptors all come from a man aged 55 to 70 with active or convalescent COVID-19.

The V call is TRBV5-1, the J call TRBJ1-6; D is possibly TRBD1 (6 bases). The V gene's germline CDR1 is SGHRS and CDR2 YFSETQ. V lost 0 bases and J lost 7, with 8 bases in between. The CDR3 has 14 amino acids. The CDR3: CASSLGQVNSPLHF. Written as DNA, the CDR3 is TGCGCCAGCAGCTTGGGACAGGTGAATTCACCCCTCCACTTT.

Notes on this clone: This sample also contains other DNA sequences that code for the same CDR3. The genes are TRBV3-1 (or the pseudogene TRBV3-2) and TRBJ2-7; tentatively, D is TRBD2 (6 bases). V shed 1 base and J shed 4 bases, with 14 bases lying between them. The V gene's germline CDR1 is LGHDT and CDR2 YNNKEL (reference sequence). The CDR3 is made up of 15 amino acids. CDR3 residues: CASSQGGGGGYEQYF. CDR3 sequence (DNA): TGTGCCAGCAGCCAAGGTGGCGGCGGAGGGTACGAGCAGTACTTC.

In the case of this clone: Other DNA sequences in this specimen translate into the identical CDR3. The chain combines TRBV18 with TRBJ1-1, with D perhaps matching TRBD1 (5 bases). V lost 6 bases and J 3 bases, leaving 11 bases between the germline ends. CDR3 length: 13 residues. CDR1 and CDR2 from the germline V gene are KGHSH and LQKENI. CDR3 region: CASSPGLDTEAFF. In DNA form, the CDR3 reads TGTGCCAGCTCTCCGGGACTGGACACTGAAGCTTTCTTT.

V usage is TRBV4-1 and J usage is TRBJ2-4; 9 bases fit TRBD1. CDR3 size: 16 residues. Per the germline V gene, CDR1 is MGHRA and CDR2 is YSYEKL. The V and J ends lost 4 bases and 1 base, in that order; junction bases with no gene match: 5. DNA of the CDR3: TGCGCCAGCAGCCCTCGGACAGGGGCGGCCAAAAACATTCAGTACTTC. It codes for CASSPRTGAAKNIQYF.

The CDR3 DNA sequence: TGTGCCAGCAGTTCGGCGGGACGGTATAATTCACCCCTCCACTTT. Translation: CASSSAGRYNSPLHF. The V call is TRBV28, the J call TRBJ1-6; the D gene is possibly TRBD1 (5 bases). The CDR3 consists of 15 residues. The germline V and J ends were trimmed by 4 bases and 4 bases, with 11 bases remaining between them. The germline V gene encodes CDR1 MDHEN and CDR2 SYDVKM.

The V gene is TRBV9, the J gene TRBJ1-6; D is uncertain. From germline, CDR1 is SGDLS and CDR2 YYNGEE. The V end lost 2 bases, the J end lost 0 bases, and 6 bases lay between the germline ends. CDR3 size: 15 residues. CDR3 coding DNA: TGTGCCAGCAGCGTTTGGAGCTCCTATAATTCACCCCTCCACTTT. This encodes CASSVWSSYNSPLHF.

The chain employs TRBV7-8 and TRBJ1-2; 8 bases agree with TRBD1. Germline CDR1 and CDR2: SGHVS and FQNEAQ. This CDR3 has 18 residues. Trimming cost V 1 base and J 4 bases; bases outside gene matches: 14. The CDR3 region is CASSLDLRDRTSGYGYTF. The CDR3 coding sequence is TGTGCCAGCAGCTTAGACTTACGGGACAGGACATCGGGCTATGGCTACACCTTC. The full variable domain, rest sourced from reference TRBV7-8 and TRBJ1-2, is GAGVSQSPRYKVAKRGQDVALRCDPISGHVSLFWYQQALGQGPEFLTYFQNEAQLDKSGLPSDRFFAERPEGSVSTLKIQRTQQEDSAVYLCASSLDLRDRTSGYGYTFGSGTRLTVV.

The chain employs TRBV4-2 and TRBJ2-3; D might be TRBD2 (5 bases). The V and J ends lost 1 base and 2 bases respectively, with 13 bases between them. The CDR3 length is 16 residues. Per germline, CDR1 LGHNA and CDR2 YNFKEQ. CDR3 loop: CASSQVLVRDTDTQYF. Here the CDR3 DNA reads TGTGCCAGCAGCCAAGTCTTGGTCCGGGACACAGATACGCAGTATTTT.

Turning to this clone: A read error may account for a junction end that differs from germline. The chain links TRBV2 to TRBJ2-7; 15 nucleotides align to TRBD2. CDR3 size: 14 residues. Germline V lookup: CDR1 SNHLY, CDR2 FYNNEI. The CDR3 loop reads CASSEESKGLAGGF. The CDR3 DNA follows: TGTGCCAGCAGTGAGGAGAGCAAGGGACTAGCGGGGGGATTC.

The chain couples TRBV12-3 or TRBV12-4 to TRBJ1-2; D is undetermined. The CDR3 runs to 13 residues. V was clipped by 3 bases and J by 4 bases, with 9 bases between them. CDR3 residues: CASSLAPRYGYTF. DNA for the CDR3: TGTGCCAGCAGTTTGGCACCTCGCTATGGCTACACCTTC.

The chain couples TRBV19 to TRBJ2-7; maybe TRBD2 (5 bases). This CDR3 spans 13 amino acids. V lost 3 bases and J 1 base, leaving 7 bases between the germline ends. CDR1 is LNHDA, CDR2 SQIVND, per germline (reference sequence). CDR3 in DNA: TGTGCCAGTAGTATGGAGCGGTCCTACGAGCAGTACTTC. Translation gives CASSMERSYEQYF.

The chain has TRBV11-2 and TRBJ2-2; 7 bases fit TRBD1. The trim removed 2 bases at V and 0 bases at J, leaving 3 bases unmatched. Germline values: CDR1 SGHAT, CDR2 FQNNGV. There are 16 residues in the CDR3. The DNA for the CDR3 is TGTGCCAGCAGCTTACTCAGGGGGTCGAACACCGGGGAGCTGTTTTTT. It yields the protein CASSLLRGSNTGELFF.